The present T cell receptor beta chain was sequenced within a study of blood T cell repertoires in COVID-19. Authors' methods: The assay estimated nucleated cells by amplifying reference gene primers. Profiling relied on immunoSEQ multiplex PCR, and the TCRdb table lists in-frame clones only, not all of them. The V and J calls and clone size come from that table; D and trimming were worked out from the DNA. The sample carries 140,000 or so clones, around 82% recorded once. Per germline, CDR1 SGHRS and CDR2 YFSETQ. The V gene end was trimmed by 1 base and the J gene end by 5 bases; junction bases not matched to a gene: 20. The CDR3 extends over 20 amino acids.

Sequences were obtained from peripheral blood. The sequence came from a human donor in a cohort sampled during active COVID-19. The chain is built from TRBV5-1 and TRBJ2-1; 8 bases are shared with TRBD1. CDR3 DNA sequence: TGCGCCAGCAGCTTGCTCGGTGGGCAGGGGGCCTTCAATAGGGACAATGAGCAGTTCTTC. Residues: CASSLLGGQGAFNRDNEQFF.